The following is a T cell receptor beta chain sequence with its context. There is no known antigen for this receptor. Per-base quality was not reported, and no clone a single base away is much larger than it. The 40 or so donors, aged about 6 to 95 years, were systemically healthy Caucasian individuals from Russia. Approximately 10 milliliters of peripheral blood were collected from each donor into EDTA-treated Vacutainer tubes. PBMCs were isolated by Ficoll-Paque density-gradient centrifugation, with at least 7 million obtained per sample. Trizol reagent was used to extract total RNA from the PBMCs, yielding at least 5.5 micrograms per sample. Naive CD45RAhigh/CD27high T cell percentages were measured by flow cytometry on a PBMC aliquot from every donor. Library preparation used 5' RACE. A second PCR of about 6 to 12 cycles was run with a J-beta primer mix and a sample-barcoded 5' primer. A unique molecular identifier was introduced onto each TCR beta cDNA molecule by a template-switch 5' adaptor carrying 12 random nucleotides. Each sample yielded at least 3 million CDR3-containing paired-end reads. The Mint cDNA synthesis kit, primed by a TRBC-specific oligonucleotide, was used to synthesize first-strand cDNA from all RNA. Following uracil-DNA glycosylase treatment, a first 18-cycle PCR with universal primers M1SS and BC2_uni_R was performed on all cDNA. The original methods were these. Normalization of each sample was performed by random selection of 1 million high-quality reads, each carrying a distinct molecular identifier. Instead of being binned into consensus sequences, reads with shared molecular identifiers were discarded. MiTCR, run with a Q25 quality threshold and the strictest error-elimination algorithm, handled CDR3 identification, clonotype clustering and error correction. A nonparametric unseen species model with Euler transformation was used to estimate a lower bound on total TCR beta diversity. TCRdb itself trimmed the public reads at Q25 with fastp, ran MiXCR and retained productive beta chains. Each CDR3 protein gets just one entry, which takes the most common genes and DNA from the rows behind it. The V and J calls here are based on TCRdb, not the publication. In this sample the table shows 1.8 million or so distinct CDR3 sequences, more than 35% of which occur a single time. The top ten clones comprise approximately 22% of the sample.

This record belongs to a study of blood T cells in healthy people across ages (dated by TCRdb to 2013 to 2016). General notes on the study: In model experiments, template switching captured roughly one uniquely barcoded TCR beta cDNA molecule for every two T cells. Using deep sequencing normalized with unique cDNA molecular identifiers, the study measured how TCR beta repertoire diversity changes with age. The donors were split into four age groups: young (average about 15 years), middle-aged (roughly 39), aged (approximately 60) and long-lived (more than 80). To avoid experimental bias, donors of different ages were randomly spread across the sequencing lanes. The study analyzed two additional independent replicas of 1 million unique cDNA reads from the same blood draw for two donors, one aged 18 to 29 and one aged 80 or older. Study-level results and caveats: Estimates of total diversity from one million sequenced T cells were regarded as lower bounds and underestimates. The percentage of naive T cells measured by flow cytometry correlated strongly with observed TCR beta diversity. Observed TCR beta diversity per million T cells fell roughly linearly with age, and a significant reduction was already apparent by age around 39. The CMV infection status of donors was not known, potentially confounding age-related changes in expanded clonotypes. Since profiling was done on bulk unsorted PBMCs, naive and antigen-experienced compartments could not be conclusively compared. Compared with the aged group, more naive CD4+ T cells, fewer expanded clones and increased TCR diversity were shown by the long-lived group, suggesting age selection.

CDR1 and CDR2 (MDHEN, SYDVKM) derive from the germline V gene. CDR3 length: 15 amino acids, cysteine to phenylalanine. Only the CDR3 portion is preserved as DNA: 45 bases, with reading frame beginning at the first base. V loses 5 bases of germline sequence and J loses 4 bases, and the interval between the two ends is 14 bases. The receptor chain draws on TRBV28 and TRBJ1-4; a tentative D call is TRBD1 (6 bases match). The specimen was blood. This TCR was sampled from a human donor in good health. The sequenced DNA is TGTGCCAGCAGTCCCCCCAGGGGCAGTAATGAAAAACTGTTTTTT. It translates to CASSPPRGSNEKLFF.